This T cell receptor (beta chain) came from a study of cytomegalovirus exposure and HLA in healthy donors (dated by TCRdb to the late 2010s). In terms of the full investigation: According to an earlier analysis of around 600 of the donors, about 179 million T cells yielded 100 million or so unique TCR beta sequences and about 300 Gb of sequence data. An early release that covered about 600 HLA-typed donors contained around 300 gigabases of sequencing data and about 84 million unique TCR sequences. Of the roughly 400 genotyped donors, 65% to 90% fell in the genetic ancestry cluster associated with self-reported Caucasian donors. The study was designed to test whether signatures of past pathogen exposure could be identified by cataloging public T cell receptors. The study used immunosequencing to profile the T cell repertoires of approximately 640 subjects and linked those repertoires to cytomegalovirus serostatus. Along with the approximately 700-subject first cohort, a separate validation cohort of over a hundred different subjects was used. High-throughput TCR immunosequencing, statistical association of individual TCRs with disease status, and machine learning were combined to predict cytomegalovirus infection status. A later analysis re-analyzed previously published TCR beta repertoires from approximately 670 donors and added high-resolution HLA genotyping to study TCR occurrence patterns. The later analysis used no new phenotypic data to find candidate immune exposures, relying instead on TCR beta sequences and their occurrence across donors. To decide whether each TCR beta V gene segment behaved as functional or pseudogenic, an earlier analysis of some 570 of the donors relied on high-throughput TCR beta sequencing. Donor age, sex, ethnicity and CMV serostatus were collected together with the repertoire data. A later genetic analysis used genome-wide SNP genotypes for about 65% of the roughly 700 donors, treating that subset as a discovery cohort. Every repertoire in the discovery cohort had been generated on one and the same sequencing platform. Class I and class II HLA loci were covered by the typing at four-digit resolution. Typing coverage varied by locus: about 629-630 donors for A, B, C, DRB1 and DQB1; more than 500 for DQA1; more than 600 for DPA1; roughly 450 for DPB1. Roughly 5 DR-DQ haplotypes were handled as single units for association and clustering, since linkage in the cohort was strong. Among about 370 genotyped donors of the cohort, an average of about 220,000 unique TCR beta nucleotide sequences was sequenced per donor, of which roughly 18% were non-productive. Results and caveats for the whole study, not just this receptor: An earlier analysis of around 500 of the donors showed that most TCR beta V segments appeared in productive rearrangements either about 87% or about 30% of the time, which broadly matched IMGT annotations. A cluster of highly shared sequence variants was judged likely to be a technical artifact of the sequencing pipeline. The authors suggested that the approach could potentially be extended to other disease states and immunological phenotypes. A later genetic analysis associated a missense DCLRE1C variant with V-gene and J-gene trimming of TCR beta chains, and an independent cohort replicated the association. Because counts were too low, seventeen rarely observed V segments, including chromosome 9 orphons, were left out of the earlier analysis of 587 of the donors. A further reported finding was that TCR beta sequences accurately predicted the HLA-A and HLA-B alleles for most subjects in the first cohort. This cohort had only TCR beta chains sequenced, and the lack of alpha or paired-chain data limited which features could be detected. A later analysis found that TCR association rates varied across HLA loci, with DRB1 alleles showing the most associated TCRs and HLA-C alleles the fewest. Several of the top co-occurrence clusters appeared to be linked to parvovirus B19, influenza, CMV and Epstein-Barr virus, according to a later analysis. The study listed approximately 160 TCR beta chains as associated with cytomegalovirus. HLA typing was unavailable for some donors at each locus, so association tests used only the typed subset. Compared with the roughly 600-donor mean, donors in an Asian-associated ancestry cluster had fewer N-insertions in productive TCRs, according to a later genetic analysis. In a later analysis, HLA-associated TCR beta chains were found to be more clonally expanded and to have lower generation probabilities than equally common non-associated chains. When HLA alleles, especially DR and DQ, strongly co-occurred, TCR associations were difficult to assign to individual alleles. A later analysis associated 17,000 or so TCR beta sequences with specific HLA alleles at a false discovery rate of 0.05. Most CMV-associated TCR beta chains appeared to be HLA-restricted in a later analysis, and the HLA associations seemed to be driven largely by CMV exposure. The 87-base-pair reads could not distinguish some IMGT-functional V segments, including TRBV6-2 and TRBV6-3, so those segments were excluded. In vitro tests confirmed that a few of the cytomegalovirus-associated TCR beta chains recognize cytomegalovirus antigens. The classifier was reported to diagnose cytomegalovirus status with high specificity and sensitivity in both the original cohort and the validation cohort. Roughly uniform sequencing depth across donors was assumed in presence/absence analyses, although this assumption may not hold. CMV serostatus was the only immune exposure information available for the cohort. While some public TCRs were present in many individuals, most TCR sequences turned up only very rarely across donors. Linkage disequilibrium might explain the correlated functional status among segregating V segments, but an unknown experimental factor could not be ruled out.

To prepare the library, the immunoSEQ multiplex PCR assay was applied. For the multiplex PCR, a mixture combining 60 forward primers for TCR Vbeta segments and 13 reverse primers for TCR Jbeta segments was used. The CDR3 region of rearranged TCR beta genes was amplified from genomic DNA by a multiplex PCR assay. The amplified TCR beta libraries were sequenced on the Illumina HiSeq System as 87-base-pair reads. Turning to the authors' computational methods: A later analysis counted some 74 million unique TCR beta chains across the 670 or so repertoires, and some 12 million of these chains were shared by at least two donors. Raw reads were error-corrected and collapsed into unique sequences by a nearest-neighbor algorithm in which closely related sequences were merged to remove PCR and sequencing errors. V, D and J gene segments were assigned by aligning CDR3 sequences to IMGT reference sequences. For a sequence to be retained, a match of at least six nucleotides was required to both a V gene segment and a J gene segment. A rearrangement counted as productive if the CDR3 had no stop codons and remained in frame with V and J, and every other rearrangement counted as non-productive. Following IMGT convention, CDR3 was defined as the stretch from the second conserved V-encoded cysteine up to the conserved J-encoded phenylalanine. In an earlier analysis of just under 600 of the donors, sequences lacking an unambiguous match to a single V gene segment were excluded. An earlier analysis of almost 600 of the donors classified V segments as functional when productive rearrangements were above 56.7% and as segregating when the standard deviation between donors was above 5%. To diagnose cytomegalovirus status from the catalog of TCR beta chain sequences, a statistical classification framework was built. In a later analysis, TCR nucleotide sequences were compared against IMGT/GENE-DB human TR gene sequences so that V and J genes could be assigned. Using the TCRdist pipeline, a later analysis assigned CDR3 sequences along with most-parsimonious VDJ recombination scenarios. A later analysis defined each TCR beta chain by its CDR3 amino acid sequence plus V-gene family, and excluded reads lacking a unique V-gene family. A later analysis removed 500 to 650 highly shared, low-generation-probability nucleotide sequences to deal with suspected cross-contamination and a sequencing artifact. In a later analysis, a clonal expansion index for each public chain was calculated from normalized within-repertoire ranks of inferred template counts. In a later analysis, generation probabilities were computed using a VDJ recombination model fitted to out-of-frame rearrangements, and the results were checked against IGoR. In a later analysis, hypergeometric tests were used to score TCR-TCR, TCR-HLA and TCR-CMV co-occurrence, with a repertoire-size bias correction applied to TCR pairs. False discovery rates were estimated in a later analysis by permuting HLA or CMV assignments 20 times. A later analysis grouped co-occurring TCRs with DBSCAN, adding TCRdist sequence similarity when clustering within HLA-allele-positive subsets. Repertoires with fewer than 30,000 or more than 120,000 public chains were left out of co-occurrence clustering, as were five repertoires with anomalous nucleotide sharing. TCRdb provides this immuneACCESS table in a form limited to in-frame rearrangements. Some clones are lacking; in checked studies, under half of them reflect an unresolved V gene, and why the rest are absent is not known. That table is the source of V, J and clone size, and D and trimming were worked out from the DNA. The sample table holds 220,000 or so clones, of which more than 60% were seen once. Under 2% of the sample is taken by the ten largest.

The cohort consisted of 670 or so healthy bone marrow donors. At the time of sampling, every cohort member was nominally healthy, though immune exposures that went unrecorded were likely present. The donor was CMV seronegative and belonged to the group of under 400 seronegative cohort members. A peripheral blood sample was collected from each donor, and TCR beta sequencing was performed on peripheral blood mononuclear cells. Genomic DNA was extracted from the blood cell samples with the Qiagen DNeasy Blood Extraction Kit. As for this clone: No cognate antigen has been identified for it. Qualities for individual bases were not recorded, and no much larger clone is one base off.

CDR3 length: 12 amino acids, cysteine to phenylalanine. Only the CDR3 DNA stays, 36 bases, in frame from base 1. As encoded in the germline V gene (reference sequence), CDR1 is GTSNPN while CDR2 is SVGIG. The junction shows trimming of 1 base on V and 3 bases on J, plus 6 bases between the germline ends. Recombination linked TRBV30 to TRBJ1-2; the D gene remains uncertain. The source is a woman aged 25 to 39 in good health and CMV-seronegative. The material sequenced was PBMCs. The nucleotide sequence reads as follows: TGTGCCTGGAGTGAGAGGGACTATGGCTACACCTTC. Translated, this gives CAWSERDYGYTF. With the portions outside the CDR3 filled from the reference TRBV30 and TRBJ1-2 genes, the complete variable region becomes SQTIHQWPATLVQPVGSPLSLECTVEGTSNPNLYWYRQAAGRGLQLLFYSVGIGQISSEVPQNLSASRPQDRQFILSSKKLLLSDSGFYLCAWSERDYGYTFGSGTRLTVV.